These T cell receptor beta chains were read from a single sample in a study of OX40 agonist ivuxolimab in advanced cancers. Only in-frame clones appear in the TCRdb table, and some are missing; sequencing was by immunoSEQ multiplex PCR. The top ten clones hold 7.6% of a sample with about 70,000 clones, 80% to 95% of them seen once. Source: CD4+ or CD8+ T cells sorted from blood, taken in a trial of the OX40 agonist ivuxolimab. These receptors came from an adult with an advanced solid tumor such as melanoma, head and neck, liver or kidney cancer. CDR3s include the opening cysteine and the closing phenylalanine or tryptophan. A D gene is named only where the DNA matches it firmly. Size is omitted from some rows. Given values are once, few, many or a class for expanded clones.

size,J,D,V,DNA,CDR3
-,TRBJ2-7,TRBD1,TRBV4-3,TGCGCCAGCAGCCAATACTTCGGACAGGGCGGCGACGAGCAGTACTTC,CASSQYFGQGGDEQYF
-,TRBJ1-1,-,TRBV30,TGTGCCTGGAGTTTATTAGGGGTAACTGAAGCTTTCTTT,CAWSLLGVTEAFF
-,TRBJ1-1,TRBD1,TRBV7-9,TGTGCCAGCAGCGATGACAGGGGTTGGGCTTTCTTT,CASSDDRGWAFF
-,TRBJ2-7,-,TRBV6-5,TGTGCCAGCAGACCGACAGCCTACGAGCAGTACTTC,CASRPTAYEQYF
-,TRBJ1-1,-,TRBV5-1,TGCGCCAGCAGCTTGGACTCGAACACTGAAGCTTTCTTT,CASSLDSNTEAFF
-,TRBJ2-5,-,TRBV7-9,TGTGCCAGCAGCTTAATAAGGAAAGGTATTGAGACCCAGTACTTC,CASSLIRKGIETQYF
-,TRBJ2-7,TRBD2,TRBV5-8,TGTGCCAGCAGCAATCGGGGGGAAGCCTACGAGCAGTACTTC,CASSNRGEAYEQYF
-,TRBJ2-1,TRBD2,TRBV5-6,TGTGCCAGCAGCAATAGCGGGGGGGGCTACAATGAGCAGTTCTTC,CASSNSGGGYNEQFF
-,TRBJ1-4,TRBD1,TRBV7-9,TGTGCCAGCAGCTTCGTCCCGGGACAGGGGAGGTTTGAAAAACTGTTTTTT,CASSFVPGQGRFEKLFF
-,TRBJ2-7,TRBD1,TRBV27,TGTGCCAGCAGTCTATCGGGACAGGGCCTGAAGAACGAGCAGTACTTC,CASSLSGQGLKNEQYF
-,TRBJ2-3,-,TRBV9,TGTGCCAGCAGCGTAACAGAAACTAGCACAGATACGCAGTATTTT,CASSVTETSTDTQYF
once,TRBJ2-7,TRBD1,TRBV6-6,TGTGCCAGCAGTCCCGGGACAGAATCCTACGAGCAGTACTTC,CASSPGTESYEQYF
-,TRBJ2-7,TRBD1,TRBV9,TGTGCCAGCAGCGTATCAAGGACAGGGGGGTCCTACGAGCAGTACTTC,CASSVSRTGGSYEQYF
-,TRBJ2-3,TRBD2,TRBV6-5,TGTGCCTCACTTAAGGGAGGGGAAAGCACAGATACGCAGTATTTT,CASLKGGESTDTQYF
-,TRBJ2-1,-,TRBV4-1,TGCGCCAGCAGCCTCATCGAGGGTGAGCAGTTCTTC,CASSLIEGEQFF
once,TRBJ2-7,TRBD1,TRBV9,TGTGCCAGCAGCTACCGGGACAGGGGACTCGGTTCACTAGACGAGCAGTACTTC,CASSYRDRGLGSLDEQYF
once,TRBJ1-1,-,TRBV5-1,TGCGCCAGCAGACCCCTCCAGGGGTCTGAAGCTTTCTTT,CASRPLQGSEAFF
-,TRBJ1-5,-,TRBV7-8,TGTGCCAGCAGCTTAGGGTGGGGCGAAGGCAATCAGCCCCAGCATTTT,CASSLGWGEGNQPQHF
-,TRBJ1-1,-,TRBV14,TGTGCCAGCAGCCAAGGGGGGCGAGGTGCTTTCTTT,CASSQGGRGAFF
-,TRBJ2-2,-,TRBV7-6,TGTGCCAGCAGCTTAGGTACCGGGGAGCTGTTTTTT,CASSLGTGELFF
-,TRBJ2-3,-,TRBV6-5,TGTGCCAGCGGACGGTGGGATACGCAGTATTTT,CASGRWDTQYF
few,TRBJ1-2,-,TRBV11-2,TGTGCCAGCAGCCCTGAACAGGCCTATGGCTACACCTTC,CASSPEQAYGYTF
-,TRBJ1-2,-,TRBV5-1,TGCGCCAGCAGCTTTGAATTCCAGGGTGGCGGCTACACCTTC,CASSFEFQGGGYTF
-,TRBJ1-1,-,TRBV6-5,TGTGCCAGCAGTTACGAAGGGGGGGAAGCTTTCTTT,CASSYEGGEAFF
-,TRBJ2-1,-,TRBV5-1,TGCGCCAGCAGCTTGTTCGGGGAAAATGAGCAGTTCTTC,CASSLFGENEQFF
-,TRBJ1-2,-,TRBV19,TGTGCCAGTACCACCATAGGGGCGGGGCAGACCTATGGCTACACCTTC,CASTTIGAGQTYGYTF
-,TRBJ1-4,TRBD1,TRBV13,TGTGCCAGCAGCATGCGGACAGGGCCTGTTAATGAAAAACTGTTTTTT,CASSMRTGPVNEKLFF
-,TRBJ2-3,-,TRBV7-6,TGTGCCAGCAGCTCCCACACAGATACGCAGTATTTT,CASSSHTDTQYF
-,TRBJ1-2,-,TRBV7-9,TGTGCCAGCAGCTTCGCGGATATCTATGGCTGGACCTTC,CASSFADIYGWTF
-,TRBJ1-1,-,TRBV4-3,TGCGCCAGCAGCCAAGTTTTGGGGCAGGAGCTACCCATGAACACTGAAGCTTTCTTT,CASSQVLGQELPMNTEAFF
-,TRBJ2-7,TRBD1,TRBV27,TGTGCCAGCAGTTTGTTCGGGACAGTCTCCTACGAGCAGTACTTC,CASSLFGTVSYEQYF
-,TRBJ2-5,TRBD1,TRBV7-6,TGTGCCAGCAGCTCTTCCGCAGGACAGGGGTCGGGGGGAGAGACCCAGTACTTC,CASSSSAGQGSGGETQYF
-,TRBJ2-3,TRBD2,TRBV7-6,TGTGCCAGCAGCCTCCCCGGGGGGGGCAGAAGCGCAGATACGCAGTATTTT,CASSLPGGGRSADTQYF
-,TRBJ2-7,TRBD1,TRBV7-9,TGTGCCAGCACCATCCCCAGACAGGGGGCCAAAGGGTACGAGCAGTACTTC,CASTIPRQGAKGYEQYF
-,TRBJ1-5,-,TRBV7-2,TGTGCCAGCAGTTGGGACGGGACTAGCAATCAGCCCCAGCATTTT,CASSWDGTSNQPQHF
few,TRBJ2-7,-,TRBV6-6,TGTGCCACCCAGGACATGTCCTACGAGCAGTACTTC,CATQDMSYEQYF
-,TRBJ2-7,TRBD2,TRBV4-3,TGCGCCAGCAGCCAAGATATCCCCGGGACTAGCGGCTACGAGCAGTACTTC,CASSQDIPGTSGYEQYF
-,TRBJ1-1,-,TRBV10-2,TGCGCCAGCAGTGATTGGGGGTATAGGATGAACACTGAAGCTTTCTTT,CASSDWGYRMNTEAFF
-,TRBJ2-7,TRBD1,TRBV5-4,TGTGCCAGCAGCGGGACAGGGTGGCACGAGCAGTACTTC,CASSGTGWHEQYF
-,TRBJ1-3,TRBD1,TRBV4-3,TGCGCCAGCAGCCAAGGTACAGGGGTCTCTGGAAACACCATATATTTT,CASSQGTGVSGNTIYF
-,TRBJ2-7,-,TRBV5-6,TGTGCCAGCAGCTTTGGCACGCGGCAGGACCACTACGAGCAGTACTTC,CASSFGTRQDHYEQYF
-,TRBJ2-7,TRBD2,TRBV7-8,TGTGCCAGCAGCCCATTACTAGCGGGGGGGCCTGCCTCCGAGCAGTACTTC,CASSPLLAGGPASEQYF
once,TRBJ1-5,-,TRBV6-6,TGTGCCAGCAGTGGAGATAGGCTAAACGCGCCCCAGCATTTT,CASSGDRLNAPQHF
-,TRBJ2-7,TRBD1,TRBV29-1,TGCAGCGTTGTCGAAGGGGGCTTCCGCGAGCAGTACTTC,CSVVEGGFREQYF
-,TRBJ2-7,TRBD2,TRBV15,TGTGCCACCAGCAGAGATGAAACTAGCGGGGGATACGAGCAGTACTTC,CATSRDETSGGYEQYF
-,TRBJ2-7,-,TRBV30,TGTACCTGGAGTGTAAGGGTCGGCTACGAGCGGTACTTC,CTWSVRVGYERYF
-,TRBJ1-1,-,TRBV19,TGTGCCAGTAGTATCGTTGCCGGGGCTGAAGCTTTCTTT,CASSIVAGAEAFF
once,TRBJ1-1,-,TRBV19,TGTGCCAGTAGTACAGGGGTCATGAACACTGAAGCTTTCTTT,CASSTGVMNTEAFF
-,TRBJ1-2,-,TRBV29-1,TGCAGCGCTCCAGGACAGCTCTATGGCTACACCTTC,CSAPGQLYGYTF
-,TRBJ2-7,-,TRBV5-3,TGTGCCAGAAGCTTGTATTACGAGCAGTACTTC,CARSLYYEQYF
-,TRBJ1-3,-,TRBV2,TGTGCCAGCACGCCCCCGGCTCCGGACCGCTCTGGAAACACCATATATTTT,CASTPPAPDRSGNTIYF
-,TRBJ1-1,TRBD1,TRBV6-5,TGTGCCAGCAGTTACGTTTTAGGACAGGGGCCCACTGAAGCTTTCTTT,CASSYVLGQGPTEAFF
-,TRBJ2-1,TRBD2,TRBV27,TGTGCCAGCAGTTTATATCCGGGACTATACAATGAGCAGTTCTTC,CASSLYPGLYNEQFF
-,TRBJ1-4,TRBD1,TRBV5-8,TGTGCCAGCAGCTTGATTCTGGGACAGGGGGAGTCGACTAATGAAAAACTGTTTTTT,CASSLILGQGESTNEKLFF
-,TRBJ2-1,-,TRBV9,TGTGCCAGCAGCGTAGAAGGTATCCATGAGCAGTTCTTC,CASSVEGIHEQFF